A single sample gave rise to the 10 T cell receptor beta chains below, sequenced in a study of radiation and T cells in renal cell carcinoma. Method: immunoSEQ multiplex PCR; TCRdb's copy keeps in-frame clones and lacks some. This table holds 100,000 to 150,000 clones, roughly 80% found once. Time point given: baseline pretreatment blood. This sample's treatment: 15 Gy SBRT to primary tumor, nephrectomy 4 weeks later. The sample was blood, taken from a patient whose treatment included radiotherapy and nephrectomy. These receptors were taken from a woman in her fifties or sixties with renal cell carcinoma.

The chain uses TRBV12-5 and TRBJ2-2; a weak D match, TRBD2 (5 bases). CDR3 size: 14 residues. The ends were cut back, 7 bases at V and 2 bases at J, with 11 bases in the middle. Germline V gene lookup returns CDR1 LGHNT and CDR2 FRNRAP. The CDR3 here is CASAPGINTGELFF. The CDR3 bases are TGTGCTAGTGCCCCGGGGATCAACACCGGGGAGCTGTTTTTT.

The CDR3 DNA follows: TGTGCCAGCAGCTTACTCGAGTCCGGGCGGATGAACACTGAAGCTTTCTTT. Translated: CASSLLESGRMNTEAFF. The V gene is TRBV7-2, the J gene TRBJ1-1; unclear D gene. The germline V gene encodes CDR1 SGHTA and CDR2 FQGNSA. The CDR3 extends over 17 amino acids. The V end was cut by 2 bases, the J end by 0 bases, with 16 bases between.

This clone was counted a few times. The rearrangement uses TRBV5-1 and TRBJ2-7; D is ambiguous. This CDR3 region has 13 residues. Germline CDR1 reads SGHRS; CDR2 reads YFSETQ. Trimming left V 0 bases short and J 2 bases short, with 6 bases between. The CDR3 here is CASSLEPAYEQYF. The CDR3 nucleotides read TGCGCCAGCAGCTTGGAGCCGGCCTACGAGCAGTACTTC. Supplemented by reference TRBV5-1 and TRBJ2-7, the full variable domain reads KAGVTQTPRYLIKTRGQQVTLSCSPISGHRSVSWYQQTPGQGLQFLFEYFSETQRNKGNFPGRFSGRQFSNSRSEMNVSTLELGDSALYLCASSLEPAYEQYFGPGTRLTVT.

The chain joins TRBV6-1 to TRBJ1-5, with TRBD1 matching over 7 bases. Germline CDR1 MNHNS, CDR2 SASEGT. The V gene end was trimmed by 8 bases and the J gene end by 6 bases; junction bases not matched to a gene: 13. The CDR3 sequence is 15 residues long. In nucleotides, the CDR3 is TGTGCCAGCGGGGACAGACTCGCATTCGGTCAGCCCCAGCATTTT. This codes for CASGDRLAFGQPQHF.

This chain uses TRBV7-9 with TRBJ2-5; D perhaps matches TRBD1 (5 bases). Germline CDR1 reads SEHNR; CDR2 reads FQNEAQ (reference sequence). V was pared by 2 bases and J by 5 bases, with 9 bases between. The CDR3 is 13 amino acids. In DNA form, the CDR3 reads TGTGCCAGCAGCTTACCCCAGGGTGAGACCCAGTACTTC. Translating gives CASSLPQGETQYF.

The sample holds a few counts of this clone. DNA for the CDR3: TGTGCCAGCAGTGAACGCCAGTATAGCAATCAGCCCCAGCATTTT. Protein: CASSERQYSNQPQHF. The rearrangement joins TRBV6-1 to TRBJ1-5; D not resolved. There are 15 residues in the CDR3. Germline CDR1 and CDR2: MNHNS and SASEGT. V was pared by 2 bases and J by 0 bases, with 8 bases between.

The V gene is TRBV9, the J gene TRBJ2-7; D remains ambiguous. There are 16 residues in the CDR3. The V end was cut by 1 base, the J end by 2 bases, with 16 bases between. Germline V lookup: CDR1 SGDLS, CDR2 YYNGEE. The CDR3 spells CASSVSPLGNTYEQYF. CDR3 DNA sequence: TGTGCCAGCAGCGTATCCCCGCTTGGGAATACCTACGAGCAGTACTTC.

CDR3 in DNA: TGTGCCAGTGACCCCGGACAGATTAGCAATCAGCCCCAGCATTTT. It encodes CASDPGQISNQPQHF. The chain carries TRBV19 and TRBJ1-5, with a weak D call TRBD1 (6 bases). CDR1 is LNHDA and CDR2 is SQIVND in the germline V gene (reference sequence). The V end was cut by 8 bases, the J end by 0 bases, with 14 bases between. The CDR3 contains 15 residues.

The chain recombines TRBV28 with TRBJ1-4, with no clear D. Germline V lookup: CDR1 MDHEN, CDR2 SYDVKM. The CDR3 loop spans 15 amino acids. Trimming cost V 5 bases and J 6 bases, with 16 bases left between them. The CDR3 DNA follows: TGTGCCAGCAGTCCACCGGGCCCGACTGATGAAAAACTGTTTTTT. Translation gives CASSPPGPTDEKLFF.

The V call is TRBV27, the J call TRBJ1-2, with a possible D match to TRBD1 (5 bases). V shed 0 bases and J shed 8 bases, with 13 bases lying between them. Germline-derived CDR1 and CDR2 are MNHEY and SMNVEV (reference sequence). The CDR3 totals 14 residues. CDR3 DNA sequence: TGTGCCAGCAGTTTATCTTCCAGGGCGGGCGGCTACACCTTC. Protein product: CASSLSSRAGGYTF.